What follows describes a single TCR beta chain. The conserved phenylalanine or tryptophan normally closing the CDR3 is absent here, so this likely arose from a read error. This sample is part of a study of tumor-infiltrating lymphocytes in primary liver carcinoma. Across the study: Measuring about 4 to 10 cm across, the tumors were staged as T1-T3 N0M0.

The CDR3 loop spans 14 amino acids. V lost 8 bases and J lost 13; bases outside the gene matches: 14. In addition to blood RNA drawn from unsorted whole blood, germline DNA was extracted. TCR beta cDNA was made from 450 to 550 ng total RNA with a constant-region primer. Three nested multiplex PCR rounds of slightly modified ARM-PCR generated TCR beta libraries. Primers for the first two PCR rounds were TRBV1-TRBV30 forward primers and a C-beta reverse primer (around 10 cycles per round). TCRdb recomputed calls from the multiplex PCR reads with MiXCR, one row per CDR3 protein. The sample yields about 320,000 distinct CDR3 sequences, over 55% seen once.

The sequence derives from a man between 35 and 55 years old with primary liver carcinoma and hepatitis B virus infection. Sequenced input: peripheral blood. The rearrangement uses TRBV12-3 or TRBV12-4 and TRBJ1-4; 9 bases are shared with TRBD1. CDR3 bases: TGTGCCAGCGGGGGGACAGGGAACCGAAGCGGACTGTTTCTT. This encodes CASGGTGNRSGLFL.